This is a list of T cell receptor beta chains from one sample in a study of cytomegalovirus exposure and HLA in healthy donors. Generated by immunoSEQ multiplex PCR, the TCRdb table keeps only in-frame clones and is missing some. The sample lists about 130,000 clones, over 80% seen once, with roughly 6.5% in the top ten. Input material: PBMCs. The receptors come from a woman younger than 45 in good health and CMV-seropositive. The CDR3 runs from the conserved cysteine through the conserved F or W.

CDR3 protein: CASSGAREGAKWGQYF
V gene: TRBV25-1
J gene: TRBJ2-5

CDR3 protein: CASSQVTAVSSYNSPLHF
V gene: TRBV4-2
J gene: TRBJ1-6

CDR3 protein: CASNIQGGNEQYF
V gene: TRBV5-1
J gene: TRBJ2-7

CDR3 protein: CASSLAEGNTGELFF
V gene: TRBV5-1
J gene: TRBJ2-2

CDR3 protein: CASSWDRVNYGYTF
V gene: TRBV6-5
J gene: TRBJ1-2

CDR3 protein: CASSMGDIQYF
V gene: TRBV19
J gene: TRBJ2-4

CDR3 protein: CSVDRGLTEAFF
V gene: TRBV29-1
J gene: TRBJ1-1

CDR3 protein: CASSRLGGLETQYF
V gene: TRBV7-9
J gene: TRBJ2-5

CDR3 protein: CASSLAPKEGAEAFF
V gene: TRBV7-6
J gene: TRBJ1-1

CDR3 protein: CSVETGTNTEAFF
V gene: TRBV29-1
J gene: TRBJ1-1

CDR3 protein: CASSHPRDSYEQYF
V gene: TRBV28
J gene: TRBJ2-7

CDR3 protein: CASSINRAYYEQYF
V gene: TRBV19
J gene: TRBJ2-7

CDR3 protein: CASGTGGYNEQFF
V gene: TRBV28
J gene: TRBJ2-1

CDR3 protein: CASSWAQGASYEQYF
V gene: TRBV5-6
J gene: TRBJ2-7

CDR3 protein: CASSSGQLLRDQHF
V gene: TRBV7-2
J gene: TRBJ1-5

CDR3 protein: CASSLASGSATGELFF
V gene: TRBV7-9
J gene: TRBJ2-2

CDR3 protein: CSAAGGPSYEQYF
V gene: TRBV29-1
J gene: TRBJ2-7

CDR3 protein: CASSRTSGYNEQFF
V gene: TRBV7-3
J gene: TRBJ2-1

CDR3 protein: CASGVTGVQRPQHF
V gene: TRBV19
J gene: TRBJ1-5

CDR3 protein: CASSDRGYGYTF
V gene: TRBV2
J gene: TRBJ1-2

CDR3 protein: CASSLTSGPTDTQYF
V gene: TRBV7-8
J gene: TRBJ2-3

CDR3 protein: CASSESGGGRNEQFF
V gene: TRBV10-1
J gene: TRBJ2-1

CDR3 protein: CASSQRQGATASEAFF
V gene: TRBV7-9
J gene: TRBJ1-1

CDR3 protein: CATGLAGSADTQYF
V gene: TRBV19
J gene: TRBJ2-3

CDR3 protein: CSVGGGESGYTF
V gene: TRBV29-1
J gene: TRBJ1-2

CDR3 protein: CASGTGWGNTIYF
V gene: TRBV27
J gene: TRBJ1-3

CDR3 protein: CASSMGQAYEQYF
V gene: TRBV7-6
J gene: TRBJ2-7

CDR3 protein: CASRGLAGAGEQYF
V gene: TRBV2
J gene: TRBJ2-7

CDR3 protein: CASSLDGRGVAYEQYF
V gene: TRBV7-2
J gene: TRBJ2-7

CDR3 protein: CASSYSTGGPGELFF
V gene: TRBV6-6
J gene: TRBJ2-2

CDR3 protein: CASSQAGVSYEQYF
V gene: TRBV6-1
J gene: TRBJ2-7

CDR3 protein: CASSLITSGRSTDTQYF
V gene: TRBV5-1
J gene: TRBJ2-3

CDR3 protein: CASSLFLYEQYF
V gene: TRBV11-2
J gene: TRBJ2-7

CDR3 protein: CASSQPRTGITDTQYF
V gene: TRBV14
J gene: TRBJ2-3

CDR3 protein: CASSRRDSYGYTF
V gene: TRBV28
J gene: TRBJ1-2

CDR3 protein: CASSLKYTTDTQYF
V gene: TRBV7-3
J gene: TRBJ2-3

CDR3 protein: CASSLTSVLSYEQYF
V gene: TRBV7-2
J gene: TRBJ2-7

CDR3 protein: CASRGSNFLHF
V gene: TRBV7-2
J gene: TRBJ1-6

CDR3 protein: CSAEQGSYGYTF
V gene: TRBV29-1
J gene: TRBJ1-2

CDR3 protein: CATRSTGTTEQYF
V gene: TRBV19
J gene: TRBJ2-7

CDR3 protein: CASSLPAGGPPYNEQFF
V gene: TRBV7-6
J gene: TRBJ2-1

CDR3 protein: CASSLALSTDTQYF
V gene: TRBV7-6
J gene: TRBJ2-3

CDR3 protein: CASSLISGGAPQYF
V gene: TRBV7-2
J gene: TRBJ2-5

CDR3 protein: CASSPGSGRHNEQFF
V gene: TRBV6-5
J gene: TRBJ2-1

CDR3 protein: CASSLNRGGYTF
V gene: TRBV7-9
J gene: TRBJ1-2

CDR3 protein: CATSLAGGDTQYF
V gene: TRBV10-3
J gene: TRBJ2-3

CDR3 protein: CASSVEEYNEQFF
V gene: TRBV2
J gene: TRBJ2-1

CDR3 protein: CASSFFGRGDTQYF
V gene: TRBV5-1
J gene: TRBJ2-3

CDR3 protein: CASSHGTVLMTQYF
V gene: TRBV5-6
J gene: TRBJ2-5

CDR3 protein: CASGPSRRNLLLHF
V gene: TRBV7-9
J gene: TRBJ1-6

CDR3 protein: CASSLPRRQPQHF
V gene: TRBV28
J gene: TRBJ1-5

CDR3 protein: CAISELWNTEAFF
V gene: TRBV10-3
J gene: TRBJ1-1

CDR3 protein: CASSLVYSTGGSVAQYF
V gene: TRBV27
J gene: TRBJ2-3

CDR3 protein: CASSPRTSGRDEQFF
V gene: TRBV13
J gene: TRBJ2-1

CDR3 protein: CASSYSTGRVNTEAFF
V gene: TRBV6-6
J gene: TRBJ1-1

CDR3 protein: CASSLVGAHTDTQYF
V gene: TRBV7-9
J gene: TRBJ2-3